This entry concerns a single T cell receptor beta chain. This clonotype appeared many times. It lacks a known antigen. It has no much larger one-base neighbor in the sample; base qualities were not kept. The run used an Illumina HiSeq 1500. TCRdb reprocessed the public reads (quality trimming at Q25 with fastp, clone calling with MiXCR) and kept in-frame beta chains. Rows are combined by CDR3 protein, so each entry shows the most common genes and DNA. The sample table lists more than 200,000 distinct CDR3 sequences, approximately 10% of them with a count of one. The top ten clones comprise roughly 16% of the sample. The data originate from a study of T cell repertoires in cytomegalovirus infection (dated by TCRdb to between 2017 and 2020). Study-level background: Because public TCR beta signatures pointed to carriage of CMV infection together with the matching HLA type, the HLA type of each donor mattered for the analysis. What the research found in general, with its limitations: Carriers of CMV infection plus the relevant HLA type were discriminated by the cumulative frequency of public TCR beta family members in the study cohort and in an independent roughly 340-donor cohort. The ex vivo response was dominated by HLA-C-restricted CMV-specific TCR beta clonotypes, which also provided the single most frequent clonotype in two of eight donors.

The origin of this receptor is a human donor in good health (CMV status not recorded). Some clones in this sample may be carry-over from other donors' samples. The sequenced sample consisted of PBMCs.

The DNA sequence is given as TGTGCCAGTAGAAGCCAGACTAGCGGGAGGCCCCACAATGAGCAGTTCTTC. This sequence encodes CASRSQTSGRPHNEQFF. The chain joins TRBV19 to TRBJ2-1; TRBD2 fits 13 bases in the junction. Via the germline V gene (reference sequence), CDR1 is LNHDA and CDR2 SQIVND. The CDR3 measures 17 amino acids from cysteine to phenylalanine. Solely the CDR3 DNA is kept, with 51 bases framed from the first base. Germline trimming amounts to 6 bases on V and 5 bases on J, with 10 as the count of junction bases outside the gene matches.